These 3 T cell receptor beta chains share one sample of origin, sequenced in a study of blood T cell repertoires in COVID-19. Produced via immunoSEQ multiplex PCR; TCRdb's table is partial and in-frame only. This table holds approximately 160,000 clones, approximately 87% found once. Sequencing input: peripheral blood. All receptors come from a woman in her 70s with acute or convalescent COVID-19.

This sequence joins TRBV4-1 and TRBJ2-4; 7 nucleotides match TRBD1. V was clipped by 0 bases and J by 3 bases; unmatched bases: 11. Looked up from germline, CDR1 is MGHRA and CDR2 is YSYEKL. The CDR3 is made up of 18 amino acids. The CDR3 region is CASSQDERQGWIKNIQYF. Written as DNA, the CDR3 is TGCGCCAGCAGCCAAGACGAACGACAGGGCTGGATCAAAAACATTCAGTACTTC.

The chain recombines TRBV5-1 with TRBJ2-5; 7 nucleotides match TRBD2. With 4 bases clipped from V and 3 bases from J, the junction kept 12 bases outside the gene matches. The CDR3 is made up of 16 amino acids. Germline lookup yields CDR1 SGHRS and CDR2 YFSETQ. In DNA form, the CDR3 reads TGCGCCAGCAGCCCCGGTGGGGCGGGGGTTGAAGAGACCCAGTACTTC. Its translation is CASSPGGAGVEETQYF.

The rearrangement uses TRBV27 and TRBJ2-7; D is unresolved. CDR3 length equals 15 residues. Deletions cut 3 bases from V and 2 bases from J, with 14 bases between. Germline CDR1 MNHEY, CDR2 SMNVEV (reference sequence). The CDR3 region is CASSFNGNGAYEQYF. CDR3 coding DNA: TGTGCCAGCAGTTTCAATGGTAACGGAGCCTACGAGCAGTACTTC.